These 5 T cell receptor beta chains originate from one sample sequenced in a study of OX40 agonist ivuxolimab in advanced cancers. Repertoires were generated with immunoSEQ multiplex PCR, while TCRdb's copy carries only in-frame clones and drops some. The top ten hold more than 4.5% of the sample, which has more than 60,000 clones, 70% to 90% seen once. The sample here was CD4+ or CD8+ T cells sorted from blood, taken in a trial of the OX40 agonist ivuxolimab. All receptors come from an adult with an advanced solid tumor such as melanoma, head and neck, liver or kidney cancer.

The genes are TRBV10-3 and TRBJ2-7; 8 bases are shared with TRBD1. Germline lookup yields CDR1 ENHRY and CDR2 SYGVKD. CDR3 length: 13 amino acids. With V trimmed by 5 bases and J by 5 bases, 5 bases remained unmatched. CDR3 residues: CAISSDRGHEQYF. CDR3 DNA sequence: TGTGCCATCAGTTCTGACAGGGGCCACGAGCAGTACTTC.

This chain connects TRBV12-2 to TRBJ2-7; the table's D call, TRBD1, has no DNA check behind it. TRBV12-2 is designated a pseudogene. The CDR3 contains 17 residues. CDR3 loop: CASRLAIPQIISYEQYF. The CDR3 DNA is TGTGCAAGTCGCTTAGCTATTCCCCAGATTATCTCCTACGAGCAGTACTTC.

The chain couples TRBV6-5 to TRBJ2-5; weak D call: TRBD1 (6 bases). CDR3 size: 15 residues. Germline V gene sequence: CDR1 MNHEY, CDR2 SVGAGI. V lost 6 bases and J 4 bases, leaving 18 bases between the germline ends. The CDR3 spells CASRPSFRGAETQYF. The CDR3 nucleotides are TGTGCCAGCAGGCCGAGCTTCAGGGGCGCAGAGACCCAGTACTTC.

Here the CDR3 DNA reads TGCGCCAGCAGTGAGTGGGGGGGGCCCTATGGCTACACCTTC. Residues: CASSEWGGPYGYTF. The chain is built from TRBV10-2 and TRBJ1-2, with D possibly matching TRBD1 (6 bases). Germline V gene data show CDR1 as WSHSY and CDR2 as SAAADI. V was cut by 1 base and J by 4 bases, with 10 bases left in between. This CDR3 is 14 amino acids long.

The rearrangement uses TRBV4-3 and TRBJ1-1; 7 bases are shared with TRBD1. The CDR3 runs to 13 residues. Per the germline V gene, CDR1 is LGHNA and CDR2 is YSLEER. V trimming: 1 base; J trimming: 9 bases; junction bases outside the gene matches: 5. This CDR3 is CASSQGQGGKAFF. The DNA for the CDR3 is TGCGCCAGCAGCCAAGGACAGGGAGGAAAAGCTTTCTTT.